The next 17 T cell receptor beta chains were all read from a single sample in a study of T cell changes during pregnancy in multiple sclerosis. Generated by immunoSEQ multiplex PCR, the TCRdb table keeps only in-frame clones and is missing some. The sample shows tens of thousands of clones, nearly 95% of them seen only once. The source material was CD4+ T cells from peripheral blood mononuclear cells, sampled after pregnancy. The receptors shown here come from a female donor in good health, enrolled as a control in a pregnancy study.

V is TRBV25-1 and J is TRBJ1-5, with a tentative D call TRBD1 (5 bases). Per germline, CDR1 MGHDK and CDR2 SYGVNS. The ends were cut back, 4 bases at V and 6 bases at J, with 7 bases in the middle. This CDR3 is built from 12 residues. DNA of the CDR3: TGTGCCAGCAGTGCGGGGGGTCAGCCCCAGCATTTT. Amino acids: CASSAGGQPQHF.

The gene calls are TRBV6-5 and TRBJ2-5, with 10 bases aligning to TRBD1. This CDR3 is 14 amino acids long. Germline V gene lookup returns CDR1 MNHEY and CDR2 SVGAGI. Trimming removed 3 bases from V and 4 bases from J; junction bases left unmatched: 2. The CDR3 DNA reads as TGTGCCAGCAGTTATGACAGGGGGCGAGAGACCCAGTACTTC. Translated: CASSYDRGRETQYF.

CDR3 in amino acids: CASSGGGEDQKLFF. The CDR3 DNA is TGTGCCAGCAGCGGGGGGGGTGAGGATCAAAAACTGTTTTTT. The genes are TRBV7-2 and TRBJ1-4, with D tentatively TRBD1 (5 bases). The germline V and J ends were trimmed by 5 bases and 9 bases, with 16 bases remaining between them. Germline V gene lookup returns CDR1 SGHTA and CDR2 FQGNSA. The CDR3 runs to 14 residues.

The chain recombines TRBV12-5 with TRBJ2-3; 11 nucleotides line up with TRBD2. The CDR3 totals 16 residues. Germline trimming cut 0 bases from V and 4 bases from J; bases unmatched to any gene: 3. Germline CDR1 LGHNT, CDR2 FRNRAP. The CDR3 region has the DNA TGTGCTAGTGGTTTGGTAACTAGCGGGAGTCCAGATACGCAGTATTTT. Amino acids: CASGLVTSGSPDTQYF.

The chain employs TRBV10-2 and TRBJ2-2; no definite D call. The V gene's germline CDR1 is WSHSY and CDR2 SAAADI. The CDR3 runs to 11 residues. V shed 10 bases and J shed 8 bases, with 11 bases lying between them. In nucleotides, the CDR3 is TGCGCCACCCGTGACCCTGGGGAGCTGTTTTTT. Amino acid sequence: CATRDPGELFF.

This chain uses TRBV10-1 with TRBJ2-1; 11 bases are a match to TRBD2. V lost 5 bases to trimming and J lost 7 bases; unmatched junction nucleotides: 4. Germline CDR1 reads WNHNN; CDR2 reads SYGVQD (reference sequence). The CDR3 has 14 amino acids. CDR3 DNA sequence: TGCGCCAGCAGTCATAGCGGGGGGGCAAATGAGCAGTTCTTC. Translated, it gives CASSHSGGANEQFF.

This chain joins TRBV2 and TRBJ2-5, with 14 bases lining up with TRBD2. Germline lookup yields CDR1 SNHLY and CDR2 FYNNEI. The J segment lost 4 bases and the V segment lost 5 bases, leaving 9 bases of the junction unmatched. This CDR3 comprises 17 residues. The DNA for the CDR3 is TGTGCCAGCAGTCTCGGGACTAGCGGGGGAGAGTTAGAGACCCAGTACTTC. Translation: CASSLGTSGGELETQYF.

The chain links TRBV7-2 to TRBJ2-3, with TRBD1 matching over 8 bases. Trimming at V came to 8 bases and at J to 2 bases, leaving 6 bases not matched to a gene. The germline V gene encodes CDR1 SGHTA and CDR2 FQGNSA. The length of the CDR3 is 14 residues. The CDR3 DNA reads as TGTGCCAGCGGCAGGGGGCGATCCACAGATACGCAGTATTTT. This sequence encodes CASGRGRSTDTQYF.

V and J are TRBV27 and TRBJ2-3; 13 bases line up with TRBD2. In germline, CDR1 is MNHEY, CDR2 SMNVEV (reference sequence). The CDR3 loop spans 17 amino acids. V dropped 5 bases and J dropped 2; count of bases not matched to a gene: 7. CDR3 nucleotide sequence: TGTGCCAGCAGTAGACTAGCGGGAGGAGGGGTCACAGATACGCAGTATTTT. Its translation: CASSRLAGGGVTDTQYF.

The V gene is TRBV14, the J gene TRBJ1-1, with no clear D. Trimming stripped 3 bases from V and 3 bases from J, with 14 bases between. Germline V gene sequence: CDR1 SGHDN, CDR2 FVKESK. The CDR3 length is 15 residues. The CDR3 sequence: CASSQIGRSDTEAFF. The CDR3 DNA follows: TGTGCCAGCAGCCAGATAGGGAGGTCTGACACTGAAGCTTTCTTT.

The chain is built from TRBV7-2 and TRBJ1-1; 8 bases agree with TRBD1. CDR3 length equals 14 residues. Germline V gene data show CDR1 as SGHTA and CDR2 as FQGNSA. V gave up 4 bases and J gave up 11 bases; unmatched junction bases: 12. CDR3 amino acids: CASSSTGAGGLAFF. In DNA, the CDR3 is TGTGCCAGCAGCTCTACGGGAGCAGGGGGCCTGGCTTTCTTT.

The chain couples TRBV9 to TRBJ1-2, with 10 bases matching TRBD1. The junction had 10 bases not matched to a gene; V was cut back by 4 bases and J by 7 bases. There are 15 residues in the CDR3. Germline loops: CDR1 SGDLS, CDR2 YYNGEE. In DNA form, the CDR3 reads TGTGCCAGCAGCCTCCAAGGGGGGACAGGGGCTGGCTACACCTTC. Protein product: CASSLQGGTGAGYTF.

This sequence joins TRBV6-6 and TRBJ2-5; possible D gene TRBD2, 5 bases. Trimming left V 6 bases short and J 5 bases short, with 10 bases between. Germline V gene data show CDR1 as MNHNY and CDR2 as SVGAGI (reference sequence). The CDR3 totals 12 residues. CDR3 bases: TGTGCCAGCAGGGGAGCGTTGGAGACCCAGTACTTC. This encodes CASRGALETQYF.

This chain connects TRBV19 to TRBJ1-2; tentatively, D is TRBD1 (6 bases). The germline CDR1 and CDR2 sequences are LNHDA and SQIVND (reference sequence). The CDR3 totals 14 residues. Trimming took 5 bases from V and 4 from J, leaving 14 bases between them. The chain's CDR3 is CASSVQGRGYGYTF. The CDR3 DNA reads TGTGCCAGTAGTGTACAGGGTAGGGGCTATGGCTACACCTTC.

The rearrangement links TRBV29-1 to TRBJ1-1; D uncertain. Germline CDR1 and CDR2: SQVTM and ANQGSEA. The V gene lost 7 bases and the J gene lost 1 base, with 10 bases spanning the gap. The CDR3 has 12 residues. DNA for the CDR3: TGCAGCGCGGGAAGGGAGAACACTGAAGCTTTCTTT. This gives the protein CSAGRENTEAFF. Filled out from reference TRBV29-1 and TRBJ1-1, the complete variable domain reads SAVISQKPSRDICQRGTSLTIQCQVDSQVTMMFWYRQQPGQSLTLIATANQGSEATYESGFVIDKFPISRPNLTFSTLTVSNMSPEDSSIYLCSAGRENTEAFFGQGTRLTVV.

The V and J genes are TRBV18 and TRBJ1-6, with 8 nucleotides matching TRBD1. The CDR3 loop spans 20 amino acids. From germline, CDR1 is KGHSH and CDR2 LQKENI. V was clipped by 0 bases and J by 7 bases; unmatched bases: 17. The CDR3 here is CASSPPWSVTRDRQNSPLHF. The CDR3 DNA is TGTGCCAGCTCACCACCATGGTCGGTAACGCGGGACAGGCAGAATTCACCCCTCCACTTT.

The chain is built from TRBV6-5 and TRBJ2-7, with TRBD2 matching 7 bases. Germline V gene data show CDR1 as MNHEY and CDR2 as SVGAGI. This CDR3 spans 15 amino acids. J gave up 0 bases and V 0 bases, and 2 bases lay outside the gene matches. DNA of the CDR3: TGTGCCAGCAGTTACTCCGGCGGGAGCTCCTACGAGCAGTACTTC. Translated, it gives CASSYSGGSSYEQYF.